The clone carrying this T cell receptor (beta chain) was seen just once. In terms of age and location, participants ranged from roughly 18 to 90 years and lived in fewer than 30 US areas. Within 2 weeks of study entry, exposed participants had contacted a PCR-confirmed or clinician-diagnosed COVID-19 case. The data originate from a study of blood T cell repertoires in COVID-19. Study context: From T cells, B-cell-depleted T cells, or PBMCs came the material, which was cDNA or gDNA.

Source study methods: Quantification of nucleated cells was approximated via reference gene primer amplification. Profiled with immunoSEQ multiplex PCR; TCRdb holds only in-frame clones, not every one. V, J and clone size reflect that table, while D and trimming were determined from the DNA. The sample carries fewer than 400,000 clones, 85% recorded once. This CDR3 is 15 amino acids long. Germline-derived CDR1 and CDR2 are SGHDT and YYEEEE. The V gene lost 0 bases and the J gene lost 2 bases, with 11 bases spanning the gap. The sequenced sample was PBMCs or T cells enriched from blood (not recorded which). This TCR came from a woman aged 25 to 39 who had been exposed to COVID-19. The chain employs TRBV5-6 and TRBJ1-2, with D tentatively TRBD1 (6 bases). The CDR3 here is CASSLGTAPNYGYTF. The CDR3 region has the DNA TGTGCCAGCAGCTTGGGGACAGCGCCAAACTATGGCTACACCTTC.